This T cell receptor (beta chain) was profiled in a study of cytomegalovirus exposure and HLA in healthy donors. The V and J ends lost 3 bases and 3 bases, in that order; junction bases with no gene match: 4. This CDR3 has 16 amino acids. Looked up from germline, CDR1 is KGHSH and CDR2 is LQKENI. The study ran its PCR with 60 Vbeta and 13 Jbeta primers. As originally analysed: Around 10 million of the 80 million or so unique TCR beta chains counted in a later analysis were shared. Sequenced by immunoSEQ multiplex PCR; TCRdb stores in-frame clones only, minus some. D and trimming were read from the DNA, whereas the V and J calls and clone size are those reported in that table. This table has 75,000 to 100,000 clones, 50% to 80% appearing once. Findings and caveats of the study: The sole available immune exposure information was CMV serostatus.

Comments on this clone: Its antigen is currently unknown.

V gene TRBV18 combines with J gene TRBJ2-7, with 14 nucleotides matching TRBD2. Sample: PBMCs. The source is a man aged 55-75 years in good health and CMV-seronegative. As DNA, the CDR3 is TGTGCCAGCTCACCTATCGGGACTAGCGGGAGCTACGAGCAGTACTTC. Its protein is CASSPIGTSGSYEQYF.